The 7 T cell receptor beta chains given below trace back to one sample, sequenced in a study of OX40 agonist ivuxolimab in advanced cancers. Measured with immunoSEQ multiplex PCR; TCRdb has only the in-frame clones, and not every one. The sample shows more than 70,000 clones, 84% of them seen only once. Specimen: CD4+ or CD8+ T cells sorted from blood, collected in a trial of the OX40 agonist ivuxolimab. These receptors were obtained from an adult with an advanced solid tumor such as melanoma, head and neck, liver or kidney cancer.

This sequence joins TRBV7-6 and TRBJ2-5; 14 bases are a match to TRBD2. Germline V CDR1 and CDR2: SGHVS, FNYEAQ. V shed 3 bases and J 2 bases; nucleotides not matched to a gene: 2. This CDR3 spans 16 amino acids. The DNA of the CDR3 is TGTGCCAGCAGCTTCCGGACTAGCGGGAGGCAAGAGACCCAGTACTTC. Its protein product is CASSFRTSGRQETQYF.

This clone was detected once. The chain's CDR3 is CASSATGQASQPQHF. For the CDR3, the DNA is TGCGCCAGCAGCGCGACAGGGCAGGCTAGTCAGCCCCAGCATTTT. The gene calls are TRBV5-1 and TRBJ1-5; 7 positions match TRBD1. V lost 4 bases to trimming and J lost 6 bases; unmatched junction nucleotides: 10. The CDR3 extends over 15 amino acids. Germline V gene sequence: CDR1 SGHRS, CDR2 YFSETQ.

The J gene is TRBJ2-7, the V gene TRBV6-6; 7 bases map to TRBD2. With 0 bases clipped from V and 1 base from J, the junction kept 6 bases outside the gene matches. The CDR3 is 16 amino acids. Germline assignment: CDR1 MNHNY and CDR2 SVGAGI (reference sequence). The CDR3 is CASSYSERGSSYEQYF. CDR3 in DNA: TGTGCCAGCAGTTACTCCGAGCGGGGCTCATCCTACGAGCAGTACTTC.

This rearrangement joins TRBV18 to TRBJ1-1; no firm D call. V was clipped by 0 bases and J by 4 bases, with 9 bases between them. CDR1 KGHSH and CDR2 LQKENI come from the germline V gene. CDR3 length: 14 amino acids. CDR3 DNA: TGTGCCAGCTCACCACCAGGAACCCCCACTGAAGCTTTCTTT. It codes for CASSPPGTPTEAFF. Full variable domain (rest looked up from reference TRBV18 and TRBJ1-1): NAGVMQNPRHLVRRRGQEARLRCSPMKGHSHVYWYRQLPEEGLKFMVYLQKENIIDESGMPKERFSAEFPKEGPSILRIQQVVRGDSAAYFCASSPPGTPTEAFFGQGTRLTVV.

This chain connects TRBV28 to TRBJ1-1; the D gene is possibly TRBD1 (5 bases). The CDR3 is made up of 15 amino acids. Germline V gene lookup returns CDR1 MDHEN and CDR2 SYDVKM. V was cut by 9 bases and J by 0 bases, with 17 bases left in between. Here the CDR3 DNA reads TGTGCCAGTCTCCCAGGGTCGTTGATGAACACTGAAGCTTTCTTT. This translates into CASLPGSLMNTEAFF.

V gene TRBV2 combines with J gene TRBJ2-7; perhaps TRBD2 as D (5 bases). The germline CDR1 and CDR2 sequences are SNHLY and FYNNEI. The CDR3 spans 14 residues. With 7 bases removed from V and 0 bases from J, the gap between germline ends came to 13 bases. The CDR3 reads CASKRELSSYEQYF. CDR3 nucleotides: TGTGCCAGCAAGAGGGAGTTAAGCTCCTACGAGCAGTACTTC.

This chain links TRBV7-9 with TRBJ2-5; 7 nucleotides agree with TRBD2. Germline CDR1 and CDR2: SEHNR and FQNEAQ (reference sequence). V lost 3 bases and J lost 6; bases outside the gene matches: 13. The CDR3 is 16 residues long. The CDR3 sequence is CASSFSGLGMRKTQYF. The DNA of the CDR3 is TGTGCCAGCAGCTTTTCCGGACTAGGGATGAGGAAGACCCAGTACTTC.